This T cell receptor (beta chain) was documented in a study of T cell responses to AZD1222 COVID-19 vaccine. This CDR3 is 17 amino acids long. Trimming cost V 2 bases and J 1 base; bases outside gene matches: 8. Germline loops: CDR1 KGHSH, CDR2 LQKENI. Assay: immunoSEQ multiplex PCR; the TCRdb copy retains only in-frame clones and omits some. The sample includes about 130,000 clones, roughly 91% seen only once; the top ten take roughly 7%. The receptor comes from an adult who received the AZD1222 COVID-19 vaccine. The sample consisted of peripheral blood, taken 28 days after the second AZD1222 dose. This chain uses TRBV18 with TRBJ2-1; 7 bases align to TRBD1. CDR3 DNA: TGTGCCAGCTCACCATTCGGACAGGTTGTTTCCTACAATGAGCAGTTCTTC. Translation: CASSPFGQVVSYNEQFF.